A selection of T cell receptor beta chains follows, all from one sample in a study of cytomegalovirus exposure and HLA in healthy donors. Assay used: immunoSEQ multiplex PCR; TCRdb lists only in-frame clones, some missing. The table has some 140,000 clones, over 65% seen once. The sequenced material came from PBMCs. All receptors derive from a man aged 45-65 years in good health and CMV-seronegative. Both conserved end residues are part of each CDR3. The D gene is left open where the match is weak. Clone size is not always given. Where it is, it says once, few, many or a class for expanded clones.

len,v_gene,d_gene,abundance,j_gene,CDR3aa,CDR3nt
14,TRBV29-1,.,.,TRBJ2-1,CTARTAQIYNEQFF,TGCACCGCCCGGACAGCCCAAATCTACAATGAGCAGTTCTTC
15,TRBV6-5,.,few,TRBJ1-3,CASSYSESARNTIYF,TGTGCCAGCAGTTACTCGGAGTCTGCCCGAAACACCATATATTTT
15,TRBV6-1,.,few,TRBJ2-3,CASSEAGGNTDTQYF,TGTGCCAGCAGTGAAGCGGGGGGAAACACAGATACGCAGTATTTT
15,TRBV2,.,.,TRBJ2-2,CASSENSINTGELFF,TGTGCCAGCAGTGAAAACAGCATCAACACCGGGGAGCTGTTTTTT
16,TRBV15,.,.,TRBJ2-1,CATSRGQGRVKNEQFF,TGTGCCACCAGCAGAGGCCAGGGGCGAGTCAAGAATGAGCAGTTCTTC
17,TRBV19,.,.,TRBJ2-1,CASSIRSGTDPYNEQFF,TGTGCCAGTAGTATACGTTCGGGAACGGACCCCTACAATGAGCAGTTCTTC
15,TRBV7-2,.,.,TRBJ2-3,CASSQGPGLPDTQYF,TGTGCCAGCAGCCAGGGTCCGGGACTCCCGGATACGCAGTATTTT
13,TRBV28,.,.,TRBJ1-5,CASRFRVNQPQHF,TGTGCCAGCAGATTCAGGGTAAATCAGCCCCAGCATTTT
17,TRBV10-2,TRBD2,.,TRBJ2-7,CASSDFFGLAGAHEQYF,TGCGCCAGCAGTGACTTTTTCGGACTAGCGGGAGCCCACGAGCAGTACTTC
13,TRBV19,TRBD1,.,TRBJ1-1,CASSTPVTGGAFF,TGTGCCAGTAGTACCCCCGTGACAGGGGGGGCTTTCTTT
16,TRBV28,.,.,TRBJ2-5,CASSLDQGGTQETQYF,TGTGCCAGCAGTTTAGACCAGGGGGGCACCCAAGAGACCCAGTACTTC
13,TRBV6-6,.,few,TRBJ2-1,CASSSGGGSRQFF,TGTGCCAGCAGTTCAGGGGGCGGGAGTAGGCAGTTCTTC
14,TRBV7-2,.,once,TRBJ1-3,CASSPTGPGNTIYF,TGTGCCAGCAGCCCAACAGGGCCTGGAAACACCATATATTTT
14,TRBV6-1,TRBD1,.,TRBJ2-7,CATKTGGKGYEQYF,TGTGCCACCAAGACAGGGGGCAAAGGCTACGAGCAGTACTTC
15,TRBV7-9,TRBD1,.,TRBJ1-5,CASSLGAGGTQPQHF,TGTGCCAGCAGCTTAGGGGCAGGGGGAACCCAGCCCCAGCATTTT
13,TRBV19,.,few,TRBJ1-1,CASRGLVNTEAFF,TGTGCCAGTAGGGGACTGGTGAACACTGAAGCTTTCTTT
16,TRBV6-1,TRBD1,.,TRBJ2-5,CASSDIGEGAQETQYF,TGTGCCAGCAGTGACATAGGCGAGGGGGCACAAGAGACCCAGTACTTC
16,TRBV18,.,.,TRBJ2-4,CASSPPDRLIGNIQYF,TGTGCCAGCTCACCACCTGACAGGCTCATCGGAAACATTCAGTACTTC
15,TRBV7-7,TRBD2,.,TRBJ2-1,CASSLGTSGDNEQFF,TGTGCTAGCAGCTTAGGGACTAGCGGGGACAATGAGCAGTTCTTC
17,TRBV9,TRBD2,few,TRBJ2-5,CASSFRGGASGQETQYF,TGTGCCAGCAGCTTCCGGGGGGGGGCGAGCGGTCAAGAGACCCAGTACTTC
13,TRBV11-3,TRBD2,.,TRBJ2-1,CASSTRLAGEQFF,TGTGCCAGCAGCACACGACTAGCGGGGGAGCAGTTCTTC
12,TRBV2,TRBD1,.,TRBJ1-2,CASRPTGGGYTF,TGTGCCAGCAGACCGACAGGGGGGGGCTACACCTTC
18,TRBV7-9,TRBD2,.,TRBJ2-6,CASSFRGTSLAGANVLTF,TGTGCCAGCAGTTTTCGGGGGACTAGCCTGGCTGGGGCCAACGTCCTGACTTTC
12,TRBV6-5,TRBD1,few,TRBJ2-7,CASSRDSYEQYF,TGTGCCAGCAGCCGGGACAGCTACGAGCAGTACTTC
13,TRBV29-1,TRBD1,.,TRBJ2-2,CSVGTGVTGELFF,TGCAGCGTTGGGACAGGGGTCACCGGGGAGCTGTTTTTT
13,TRBV28,TRBD1,few,TRBJ1-2,CASSGQGIYGYTF,TGTGCCAGCTCGGGACAGGGTATCTATGGCTACACCTTC
15,TRBV10-3,TRBD1,.,TRBJ2-5,CAISAGTGSQETQYF,TGTGCCATCAGTGCTGGGACAGGGTCCCAAGAGACCCAGTACTTC
16,TRBV19,TRBD1,.,TRBJ2-3,CASRSSGQAGTDTQYF,TGTGCCAGTAGAAGCTCGGGACAGGCGGGGACAGATACGCAGTATTTT
12,TRBV5-1,.,.,TRBJ2-1,CASSRTGDEQFF,TGCGCCAGCAGCAGGACCGGGGATGAGCAGTTCTTC
15,TRBV28,TRBD2,few,TRBJ2-7,CASTPYSGSGLEQYF,TGTGCCAGCACCCCGTATAGCGGGAGTGGGCTCGAGCAGTACTTC
13,TRBV7-2,.,.,TRBJ1-2,CASSLDKAGGYTF,TGTGCCAGCAGCTTAGACAAGGCGGGGGGCTACACCTTC
14,TRBV2,.,.,TRBJ2-1,CASSEWRADNEQFF,TGTGCCAGCAGTGAATGGCGGGCAGACAATGAGCAGTTCTTC
15,TRBV10-3,TRBD2,.,TRBJ2-7,CAISEGTSGSYEQYF,TGTGCCATCAGTGAGGGGACTAGCGGCTCCTACGAGCAGTACTTC
15,TRBV28,TRBD1,.,TRBJ2-2,CASSYQGALTGELFF,TGTGCCAGCAGTTATCAGGGGGCGCTGACCGGGGAGCTGTTTTTT
13,TRBV19,.,.,TRBJ2-1,CASSIGSVGEQFF,TGTGCCAGTAGTATTGGTAGCGTGGGTGAGCAGTTCTTC
18,TRBV27,TRBD2,.,TRBJ2-1,CASSFRLLAVEPYNEQFF,TGTGCCAGCAGTTTCCGGCTACTAGCGGTAGAGCCCTACAATGAGCAGTTCTTC
15,TRBV5-1,TRBD2,.,TRBJ2-3,CASSSGLAGTDTQYF,TGCGCCAGCAGCTCCGGACTAGCGGGCACAGATACGCAGTATTTT
13,TRBV2,.,.,TRBJ2-5,CASSRDFQETQYF,TGTGCCAGCAGTCGGGACTTTCAAGAGACCCAGTACTTC
16,TRBV27,.,.,TRBJ2-7,CASSFTGQALTYEQYF,TGTGCCAGCAGTTTTACCGGACAAGCCCTAACCTACGAGCAGTACTTC
17,TRBV10-3,TRBD2,.,TRBJ2-3,CAISGTASGGSTDTQYF,TGTGCCATCAGTGGGACTGCTAGCGGGGGTAGCACAGATACGCAGTATTTT
15,TRBV11-2,TRBD2,.,TRBJ2-3,CASSRLAGTRGTQYF,TGTGCCAGCAGCAGACTAGCGGGAACCCGCGGCACGCAGTATTTT
14,TRBV29-1,.,.,TRBJ1-2,CSVTGGRFNYGYTF,TGCAGCGTTACCGGGGGGAGATTTAACTATGGCTACACCTTC
14,TRBV7-8,.,.,TRBJ2-7,CASSLGGGGYEQYF,TGTGCCAGCAGCTTAGGAGGGGGGGGCTACGAGCAGTACTTC
16,TRBV18,.,few,TRBJ1-5,CASTQPSDINNQPQHF,TGTGCCAGCACGCAACCTTCCGACATCAATAATCAGCCCCAGCATTTT
15,TRBV9,TRBD1,.,TRBJ2-1,CASSVEGAKYNEQFF,TGTGCCAGCAGCGTAGAGGGGGCGAAGTACAATGAGCAGTTCTTC
13,TRBV4-3,.,.,TRBJ2-3,CASSLQSTDTQYF,TGCGCCAGCAGCCTTCAGAGCACAGATACGCAGTATTTT
14,TRBV25-1,TRBD1,.,TRBJ1-4,CASSGGTGKEKLFF,TGTGCCAGCAGTGGTGGGACAGGGAAGGAAAAACTGTTTTTT
16,TRBV4-1,TRBD2,few,TRBJ2-4,CASSQDPSSGGNIQYF,TGCGCCAGCAGCCAAGATCCGTCTAGCGGGGGAAACATTCAGTACTTC
17,TRBV19,TRBD1,once,TRBJ1-1,CASSVHSPRQGNTEAFF,TGTGCCAGCAGTGTCCACTCCCCCAGACAGGGAAACACTGAAGCTTTCTTT
14,TRBV30,.,.,TRBJ2-7,CAWSRVGSSYEQYF,TGTGCCTGGAGTCGTGTCGGGAGCTCCTACGAGCAGTACTTC
13,TRBV19,.,.,TRBJ1-1,CASSPGENTEAFF,TGTGCCAGTAGTCCAGGGGAGAACACTGAAGCTTTCTTT
13,TRBV7-6,.,.,TRBJ2-7,CASSLAAEYEQYF,TGTGCCAGCAGCTTAGCAGCTGAGTACGAGCAGTACTTC
13,TRBV6-5,TRBD2,.,TRBJ2-3,CASRTSGTDTQYF,TGTGCCAGCAGAACTAGCGGGACGGATACGCAGTATTTT
18,TRBV28,.,.,TRBJ2-6,CASSTGARGFSGANVLTF,TGTGCCAGCAGTACAGGGGCGCGGGGATTCTCTGGGGCCAACGTCCTGACTTTC
14,TRBV27,TRBD1,.,TRBJ2-1,CASSPWTGRNEQFF,TGTGCCAGCAGCCCTTGGACAGGGCGAAATGAGCAGTTCTTC
16,TRBV6-6,.,.,TRBJ2-6,CASSSPGNSGANVLTF,TGTGCCAGCAGTTCCCCAGGAAACTCTGGGGCCAACGTCCTGACTTTC
13,TRBV7-2,.,.,TRBJ2-7,CASSSQVTYEQYF,TGTGCCAGCAGCTCACAGGTGACTTACGAGCAGTACTTC
15,TRBV5-4,TRBD2,.,TRBJ2-3,CASSLREGRADTQYF,TGTGCCAGCAGCTTGCGGGAGGGCCGGGCAGATACGCAGTATTTT
14,TRBV5-1,TRBD1,.,TRBJ1-3,CASGPGQSGNTIYF,TGCGCCAGTGGTCCGGGACAGTCTGGAAACACCATATATTTT
13,TRBV28,.,.,TRBJ1-6,CASSLAGNSPLHF,TGTGCCAGCAGTTTAGCGGGCAATTCACCCCTCCACTTT